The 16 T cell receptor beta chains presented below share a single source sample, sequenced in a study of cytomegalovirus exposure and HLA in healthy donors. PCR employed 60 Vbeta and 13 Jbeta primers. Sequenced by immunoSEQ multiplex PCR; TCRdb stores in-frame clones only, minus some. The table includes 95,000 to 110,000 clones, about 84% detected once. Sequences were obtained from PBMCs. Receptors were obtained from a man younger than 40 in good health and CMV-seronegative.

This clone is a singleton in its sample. DNA of the CDR3: TGTGCCTCACAAATTAGCCCCCCGATGAACACTGAAGCTTTCTTT. This translates into CASQISPPMNTEAFF. The V gene is TRBV27, the J gene TRBJ1-1; no clear D. The V gene's germline CDR1 is MNHEY and CDR2 SMNVEV (reference sequence). The V end lost 11 bases, the J end lost 0 bases, and 19 bases lay between the germline ends. This CDR3 has 15 residues.

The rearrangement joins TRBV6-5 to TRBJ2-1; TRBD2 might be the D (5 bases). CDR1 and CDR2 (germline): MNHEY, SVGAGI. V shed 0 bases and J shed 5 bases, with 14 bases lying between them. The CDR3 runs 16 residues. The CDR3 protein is CASSYSRPPGNNEQFF. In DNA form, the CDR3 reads TGTGCCAGCAGTTACTCGAGACCTCCGGGGAACAATGAGCAGTTCTTC.

In DNA, the CDR3 is TGTGCCAGCAGGGGCGGGCTCGCCAAAACCTACGAGCAGTACTTC. Translating gives CASRGGLAKTYEQYF. This rearrangement joins TRBV25-1 to TRBJ2-7; TRBD2 might be the D (5 bases). V shed 6 bases and J shed 2 bases, with 17 bases lying between them. The CDR3 length is 15 residues. CDR1 MGHDK and CDR2 SYGVNS come from the germline V gene.

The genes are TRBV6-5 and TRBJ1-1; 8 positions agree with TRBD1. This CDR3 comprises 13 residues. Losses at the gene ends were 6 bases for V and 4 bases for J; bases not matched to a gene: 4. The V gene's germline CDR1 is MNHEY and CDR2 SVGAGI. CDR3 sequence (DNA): TGTGCCAGCAGGTACGGACAGGGCACTGAAGCTTTCTTT. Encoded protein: CASRYGQGTEAFF.

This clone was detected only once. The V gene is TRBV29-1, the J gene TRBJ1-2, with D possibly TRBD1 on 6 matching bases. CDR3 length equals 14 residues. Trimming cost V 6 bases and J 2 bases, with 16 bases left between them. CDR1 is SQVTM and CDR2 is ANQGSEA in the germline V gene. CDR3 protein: CSVAFQGRNYGYTF. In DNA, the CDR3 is TGCAGCGTGGCATTCCAGGGGCGAAACTATGGCTACACCTTC. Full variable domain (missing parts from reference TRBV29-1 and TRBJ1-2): SAVISQKPSRDICQRGTSLTIQCQVDSQVTMMFWYRQQPGQSLTLIATANQGSEATYESGFVIDKFPISRPNLTFSTLTVSNMSPEDSSIYLCSVAFQGRNYGYTFGSGTRLTVV.

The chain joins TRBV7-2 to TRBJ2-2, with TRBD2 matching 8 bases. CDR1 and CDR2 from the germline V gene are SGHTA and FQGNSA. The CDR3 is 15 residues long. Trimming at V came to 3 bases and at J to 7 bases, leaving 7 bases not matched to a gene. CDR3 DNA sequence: TGTGCCAGCAGCTTTCGGGGGGGCCTAGGCGGGGAGCTGTTTTTT. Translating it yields CASSFRGGLGGELFF.

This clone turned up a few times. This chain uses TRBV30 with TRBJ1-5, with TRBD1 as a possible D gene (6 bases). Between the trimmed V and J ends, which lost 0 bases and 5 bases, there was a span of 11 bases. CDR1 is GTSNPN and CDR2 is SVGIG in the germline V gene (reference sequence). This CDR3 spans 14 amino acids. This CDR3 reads CAWSVGQGYQPQHF. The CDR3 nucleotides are TGTGCCTGGAGTGTCGGGCAGGGGTATCAGCCCCAGCATTTT.

CDR3 in DNA: TGTGCCAGCTCACCACCGACTGCTTGGCGAATCTCCGAGCAGTACTTC. Its translation is CASSPPTAWRISEQYF. The gene calls are TRBV18 and TRBJ2-7; no clear D. The CDR3 has 16 amino acids. Germline V lookup: CDR1 KGHSH, CDR2 LQKENI. Trimming shortened V by 0 bases and J by 6 bases, and 18 bases separated the two germline ends.

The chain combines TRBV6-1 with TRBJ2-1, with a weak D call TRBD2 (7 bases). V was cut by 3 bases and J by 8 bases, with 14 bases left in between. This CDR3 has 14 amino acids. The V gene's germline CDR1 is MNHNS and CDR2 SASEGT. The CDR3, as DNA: TGTGCCAGCAGTGATGGCAGGGAGGGGGATGAGCAGTTCTTC. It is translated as CASSDGREGDEQFF.

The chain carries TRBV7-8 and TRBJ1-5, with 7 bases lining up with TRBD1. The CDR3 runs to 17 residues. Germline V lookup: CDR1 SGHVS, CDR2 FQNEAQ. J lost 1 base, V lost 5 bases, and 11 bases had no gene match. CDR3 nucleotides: TGTGCCAGCAGCCCATCTAAGGGGGCGGGCAGCAATCAGCCCCAGCATTTT. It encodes CASSPSKGAGSNQPQHF.

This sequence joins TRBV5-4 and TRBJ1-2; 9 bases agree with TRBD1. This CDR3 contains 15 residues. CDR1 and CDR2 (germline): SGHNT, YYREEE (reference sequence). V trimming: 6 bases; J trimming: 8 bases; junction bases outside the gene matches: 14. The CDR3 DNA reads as TGTGCCAGCATCAATCTGAAGGGACAGGGTGTCGGCTACACCTTC. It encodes CASINLKGQGVGYTF.

CDR3: CASSPNPPGTGFEEKLFF. CDR3 DNA sequence: TGTGCCAGCAGCCCCAACCCACCCGGGACAGGGTTCGAGGAAAAACTGTTTTTT. The chain is built from TRBV9 and TRBJ1-4; 9 positions agree with TRBD1. Looked up from germline, CDR1 is SGDLS and CDR2 is YYNGEE. J gave up 8 bases and V 4 bases, and 18 bases lay outside the gene matches. The CDR3 is 18 amino acids.

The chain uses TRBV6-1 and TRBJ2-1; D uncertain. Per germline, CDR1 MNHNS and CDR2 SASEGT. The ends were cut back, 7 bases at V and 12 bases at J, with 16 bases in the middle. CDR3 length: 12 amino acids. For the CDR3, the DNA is TGTGCCAGCATCAGCCGAGGTAGAGTGCAGTTCTTC. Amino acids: CASISRGRVQFF.

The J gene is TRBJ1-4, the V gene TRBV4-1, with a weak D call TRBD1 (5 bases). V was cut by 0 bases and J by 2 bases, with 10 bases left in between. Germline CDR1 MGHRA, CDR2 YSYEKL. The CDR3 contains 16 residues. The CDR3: CASSQDGTGTNEKLFF. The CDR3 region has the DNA TGCGCCAGCAGCCAAGATGGGACTGGGACTAATGAAAAACTGTTTTTT.

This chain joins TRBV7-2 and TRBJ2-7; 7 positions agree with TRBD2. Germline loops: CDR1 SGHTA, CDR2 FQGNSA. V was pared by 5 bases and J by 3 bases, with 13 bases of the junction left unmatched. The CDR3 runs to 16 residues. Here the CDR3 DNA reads TGTGCCAGCAGCCCTAGGGCTGGGGGGGGTGGCTACGAGCAGTACTTC. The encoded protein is CASSPRAGGGGYEQYF.

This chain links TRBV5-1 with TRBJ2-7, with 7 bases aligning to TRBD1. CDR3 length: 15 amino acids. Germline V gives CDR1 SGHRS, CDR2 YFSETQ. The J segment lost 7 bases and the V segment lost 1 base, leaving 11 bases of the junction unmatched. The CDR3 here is CASSLTPSQGEEQYF. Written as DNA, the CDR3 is TGCGCCAGCAGCTTGACCCCCTCCCAGGGGGAGGAGCAGTACTTC.